The 20 T cell receptor beta chains given below trace back to one sample, sequenced in a study of Graves' ophthalmopathy and Graves' hyperthyroidism (dated by TCRdb to between 2018 and 2020). These reads were obtained on an Illumina HiSeq 2000. For repertoire sequencing, TCR beta CDR3 regions were amplified from RNA transcripts. HTBI primers and the Qiagen OneStep RT-PCR kit were used in a first-round RT-PCR, which was followed by a second-round multiplex PCR, size selection and purification. TCRdb reworked the public reads: Q25 trimming with fastp, MiXCR clone assembly, productive beta chains retained. A single entry per CDR3 protein holds the most common genes and DNA from its merged rows. Within this sample are 580,000 or so distinct CDR3 sequences, with less than 45% of them counted one time only. About 4.1% of the sample goes to the ten largest clones. The material sequenced was peripheral blood or thyroid tissue (not recorded which). The receptors here all came from an adult man with Graves' hyperthyroidism.

In its sample, this clonotype was seen many times. The chain uses TRBV7-6 and TRBJ1-6, with TRBD1 matching 8 bases. CDR1 is SGHVS, CDR2 FNYEAQ, per germline. V trimming: 6 bases; J trimming: 10 bases; junction bases outside the gene matches: 8. The CDR3 runs 14 residues. CDR3 DNA sequence: TGTGCCAGCAGTTCAGGACAGGGCGGCTCACCCCTCCACTTT. Translating gives CASSSGQGGSPLHF.

A remark on this clonotype: The germline gene is not matched at one end of the junction; a read error may be the cause. This chain joins TRBV7-6 and TRBJ2-7, with 8 bases lining up with TRBD1. Germline CDR1 SGHVS, CDR2 FNYEAQ. The CDR3 loop spans 16 amino acids. DNA for the CDR3: TGTGCCAGCAGCGCGTACAGGGGGACGAACACCGGGGAGCTGTACTTC. Residues: CASSAYRGTNTGELYF.

The rearrangement uses TRBV29-1 and TRBJ2-7; a possible D gene is TRBD1 (6 bases). The DNA end is a closer match to TRBJ2-1, so the J assignment may be wrong. The CDR3 length is 14 residues. Germline V gives CDR1 SQVTM, CDR2 ANQGSEA. CDR3 protein: CSVEGRQVYNEQFF. In DNA, the CDR3 is TGCAGCGTTGAGGGGAGACAGGTCTACAATGAGCAGTTCTTC.

The chain recombines TRBV7-6 with TRBJ2-7; possibly TRBD1 or TRBD2 for D (5 bases each). V was shortened by 1 base and J by 0 bases, with 13 bases between the two germline ends. Germline assignment: CDR1 SGHVS and CDR2 FNYEAQ. CDR3 length equals 16 residues. The chain's CDR3 is CASSLVGAEDSYEQYF. The CDR3 DNA reads TGTGCCAGCAGCTTAGTCGGGGCAGAAGACTCCTACGAGCAGTACTTC.

This clonotype has a count of ten or more. This rearrangement joins TRBV19 to TRBJ2-7, with 13 bases fitting TRBD2. CDR3 length equals 15 residues. CDR1 and CDR2 from the germline V gene are LNHDA and SQIVND (reference sequence). V was clipped by 5 bases and J by 7 bases; unmatched bases: 8. CDR3 amino acids: CASSLRTSGSWEQYF. For the CDR3, the DNA is TGTGCCAGTAGTTTAAGGACTAGCGGGAGTTGGGAGCAGTACTTC.

This clonotype was picked up a small number of times. The V gene is TRBV7-2, the J gene TRBJ2-1; 12 bases align to TRBD2. Trimming cost V 5 bases and J 5 bases; bases outside gene matches: 4. In germline, CDR1 is SGHTA, CDR2 FQGNSA. CDR3 length: 15 amino acids. The CDR3 loop is CASSPLAGGNNEQFF. The CDR3 region has the DNA TGTGCCAGCAGCCCACTAGCGGGGGGTAACAATGAGCAGTTCTTC.

Details on this clonotype: The germline gene is not matched at one end of the junction; a read error may be the cause. The chain links TRBV7-7 to TRBJ2-5; weak D call: TRBD2 (7 bases). There are 15 residues in the CDR3. Germline CDR1 is SSHAT and CDR2 is FNYEAQ (reference sequence). In DNA form, the CDR3 reads TGTGCTAGCAGCCCCCAGGGGCGGGAGAGCGAGACCCAGTACTTC. This gives the protein CASSPQGRESETQYF.

This clonotype came up a few times. The V call is TRBV7-2, the J call TRBJ2-5, with 11 bases that match TRBD2. The CDR3 loop spans 16 amino acids. J lost 2 bases, V lost 5 bases, and 7 bases had no gene match. Germline CDR1 is SGHTA and CDR2 is FQGNSA. The CDR3 spells CASSGTSGLWQETQYF. CDR3 nucleotides: TGTGCCAGCAGCGGGACTAGCGGATTATGGCAAGAGACCCAGTACTTC.

CDR3 sequence reads: CASSLGTTGEKLFF. The CDR3 DNA reads as TGTGCCAGCAGCTTGGGGACGACTGGTGAAAAACTGTTTTTT. The rearrangement links TRBV25-1 to TRBJ1-4; TRBD1 is a possible D gene (5 bases). Germline-derived CDR1 and CDR2 are MGHDK and SYGVNS. The V end was cut by 6 bases, the J end by 7 bases, with 15 bases between. The CDR3 runs 14 residues.

For this clonotype: A much larger clone differs by one base, so this may be a read error. V and J are TRBV20-1 and TRBJ1-2, with 7 nucleotides matching TRBD1. The germline V gene has CDR1 DFQATT and CDR2 SNEGSKA (reference sequence). The CDR3 covers 17 residues. CDR3 amino acids: CSAVALRGQIANYGHTF. The CDR3 nucleotides are TGCAGTGCTGTGGCACTAAGGGGGCAGATCGCTAACTATGGCCACACCTTC.

About this clonotype: A junction boundary mismatches the germline segment, possibly from a read error. The chain recombines TRBV10-3 with TRBJ2-7; maybe TRBD1 (6 bases). CDR1 and CDR2 (germline): ENHRY, SYGVKD. This CDR3 contains 13 residues. CDR3 protein: CASSLAGVHEQYF. The CDR3 DNA is TGTGCCAGCAGTTTAGCAGGGGTCCACGAGCAGTACTTC.

The chain has TRBV7-9 and TRBJ2-2; D remains ambiguous. V shed 0 bases and J shed 2 bases, with 13 bases lying between them. CDR1 is SEHNR, CDR2 FQNEAQ, per germline (reference sequence). The CDR3 consists of 17 residues. In nucleotides, the CDR3 is TGTGCCAGCAGCTTAGCGCCTTCCTCTGGAAACACCGGGGAGCTGTTTTTT. Protein: CASSLAPSSGNTGELFF.

As to this clonotype: A read error may explain this, as a much larger clone is one base away. The V gene is TRBV9, the J gene TRBJ1-1, with 9 positions matching TRBD1. CDR1 and CDR2 (germline): SGDLS, YYNGEE. The CDR3 loop spans 15 amino acids. CDR3 nucleotide sequence: TGTGCCGGCAGCGCCGGGACAGGGCTAAACACTGAAGCTTTCTTT. This gives the protein CAGSAGTGLNTEAFF.

CDR3 sequence: CSARDPAGQPQHF. The DNA of the CDR3 is TGCAGTGCTAGAGATCCAGCGGGACAGCCCCAGCATTTT. The chain uses TRBV20-1 and TRBJ1-5; no clear D. V lost 0 bases, J lost 7 bases, and 10 bases lay in between. This CDR3 region has 13 residues. CDR1 is DFQATT, CDR2 SNEGSKA, per germline (reference sequence).

The chain carries TRBV2 and TRBJ1-3; D remains ambiguous. Trimming removed 6 bases at V and 0 bases at J, with 15 bases between. This CDR3 contains 16 residues. CDR1 and CDR2 (germline): SNHLY, FYNNEI. CDR3 sequence (DNA): TGTGCCAGCAGCCGCGGCAGCACCCACTCTGGAAACACCATATATTTT. Protein: CASSRGSTHSGNTIYF.

Points on this clonotype: At one end, the junction sequence differs from germline, possibly due to a read error. This sequence joins TRBV7-9 and TRBJ2-2; TRBD1 is a possible D gene (6 bases). CDR3 length: 13 residues. From germline, CDR1 is SEHNR and CDR2 FQNEAQ (reference sequence). The CDR3 nucleotides read TGTGCCAGCAGCCTACCACAGGGTTTAGAGCAGTTTTTT. Protein sequence: CASSLPQGLEQFF.

The V and J genes are TRBV7-2 and TRBJ2-5; 8 bases match TRBD2. Per germline, CDR1 SGHTA and CDR2 FQGNSA. The length of the CDR3 is 16 residues. V lost 5 bases to trimming and J lost 0 bases; unmatched junction nucleotides: 8. The CDR3 here is CASSLFGTSDQETQYF. DNA for the CDR3: TGTGCCAGCAGCCTCTTCGGGACTAGTGACCAAGAGACCCAGTACTTC. The full variable domain, with the rest looked up from reference TRBV7-2 and TRBJ2-5, is GAGVSQSPSNKVTEKGKDVELRCDPISGHTALYWYRQSLGQGLEFLIYFQGNSAPDKSGLPSDRFSAERTGGSVSTLTIQRTQQEDSAVYLCASSLFGTSDQETQYFGPGTRLLVL.

Points on this clonotype: This sequence may be a read error, since a much larger clone differs from it by one base. This sequence joins TRBV7-9 and TRBJ1-1; 7 bases line up with TRBD1. There are 14 residues in the CDR3. CDR1 is SEHNR, CDR2 FQNEAQ, per germline (reference sequence). V gave up 4 bases and J gave up 3 bases; unmatched junction bases: 5. CDR3 protein: CASSSGGGHTEAFF. The CDR3 nucleotides are TGTGCCAGCAGCTCAGGGGGTGGGCACACTGAAGCTTTCTTT.

This clonotype has at least ten counts. The chain is built from TRBV4-1 and TRBJ2-7; D unclear. V lost 1 base and J lost 0, with 7 bases in between. Germline V CDR1 and CDR2: MGHRA, YSYEKL. The CDR3 covers 14 residues. The CDR3 protein is CASSQVDGSYEQYF. The CDR3 region has the DNA TGCGCCAGCAGCCAAGTCGACGGCTCCTACGAGCAGTACTTC.

This rearrangement joins TRBV2 to TRBJ2-7; D unclear. Germline loops: CDR1 SNHLY, CDR2 FYNNEI. The CDR3 sequence is 12 residues long. Trimming removed 7 bases from V and 3 bases from J, with 10 bases in between. The CDR3 region has the DNA TGTGCCAGCACGGCCCGGATCTACGAGCAGTACTTC. Translated, it gives CASTARIYEQYF. Full variable domain (missing parts from reference TRBV2 and TRBJ2-7): EPEVTQTPSHQVTQMGQEVILRCVPISNHLYFYWYRQILGQKVEFLVSFYNNEISEKSEIFDDQFSVERPDGSNFTLKIRSTKLEDSAMYFCASTARIYEQYFGPGTRLTVT.